The following is a TCR beta chain sequence with its context. This clone was observed a few times. Its antigen is unknown. Per-base qualities were not stored, and no clone one base away is much larger. TCRbeta CDR3 regions were amplified from genomic DNA by means of the immunoSEQ Assay, a bias-controlled multiplex PCR. The authors' pipeline ran thus. The number of nucleated cells in each sample was estimated by amplification of reference gene primers within the assay. Sequence reads were collapsed and filtered to measure the absolute abundance of every unique TCRbeta CDR3 rearrangement. For each sample, productive Simpson clonality was calculated as the square root of Simpson's diversity index across productive rearrangements. The source is immuneACCESS, and TCRdb retained only in-frame sequences with V and J called. Part of the clones is not carried over; for the studies checked, unresolved V genes explain less than half of this, and the remainder is unexplained. V and J calls and clone size come straight from that table; D and trimming were deduced from the DNA. The sample contains hundreds of thousands of clones, 75% to 95% of them found a single time. The leading ten clones occupy around 2% of the sample.

The germline V gene provides CDR1 SGHTA and CDR2 FQGNSA. Taken from cysteine to phenylalanine, the CDR3 has 15 residues. The entry retains the CDR3 DNA only, 45 bases that are in frame from base 1. Germline trimming: 5 bases from V, 7 bases from J; junction bases outside gene matches: 10. The data were obtained in a study of blood T cell repertoires in COVID-19 (TCRdb year 2020). Concerning the study at large: The collaborator samples originated in the United States, Italy and Spain and spanned the acute and convalescent phases of COVID-19. The prospective study material was composed of cDNA or gDNA derived from T cells, B-cell-depleted T cells, or PBMCs. Nearly every sample came with metadata listing a de-identified subject ID, COVID-19 status, age in years and sex. Samples came from the ongoing ImmuneRACE study (first 160 participants) plus 1,254 subjects from 6 global collaborators. Where available, HLA class I and class II types were taken from metadata supplied by the sample provider and were not determined by assay-based typing. Deeply sampled blood TCRbeta repertoires from subjects exposed to, actively infected with, or recovered from COVID-19 were included in the dataset. The repertoires were made available in a free public database intended to serve as a resource for research on the immune response to SARS-CoV-2. Overall study results and their limits: The amount of clinical and demographic metadata varied by source and participant and was provided uncurated.

Enrolling through a virtual design, the prospective study's participants ranged in age from about 18 to 100 years and lived across about two dozen United States geographic areas. In the prospective study, participants were assigned to cohorts based on the clinical history participants reported in a screening survey and a study questionnaire. For ImmuneRACE Cohort 3, a participant was defined as recovered based on two consecutive negative NP/OP PCR tests, clearance by a healthcare professional, or resolution of symptoms. Mobile phlebotomists in the prospective study collected whole blood, serum and a nasopharyngeal or oropharyngeal swab from every participant. Additional blood draws and questionnaires over a 2-month period could optionally be provided by prospective study participants. Blood samples from the prospective study were shipped frozen or at room temperature prior to DNA extraction.

The chain joins TRBV7-2 to TRBJ2-7, and 11 bases in between align with TRBD2. The sequencing input was PBMCs or T cells enriched from blood (not recorded which). The receptor was derived from a young woman who had recovered from COVID-19. The CDR3 protein sequence reads: CASSPTSGGSGEQYF. The nucleotides read TGTGCCAGCAGCCCAACTAGCGGGGGATCGGGAGAGCAGTACTTC.